This T cell receptor beta chain appears in the sequencing data of a study of blood T cell repertoires in COVID-19. On the study more broadly: Collection of acute and convalescent COVID-19 samples took place in the United States, Italy and Spain.

This clone was seen once. TCRdb keeps only in-frame clones here, not all; method: immunoSEQ multiplex PCR. In the table there are fewer than 250,000 clones, 65% to 85% of which are singletons. This CDR3 comprises 16 residues. V was pared by 5 bases and J by 4 bases, with 20 bases between. CDR1 is SGHAT and CDR2 is FQNNGV in the germline V gene. The specimen sequenced was peripheral blood. The rearrangement joins TRBV11-2 to TRBJ1-1, with D hard to call. This receptor was taken from a woman between 45 and 65 years old with acute or convalescent COVID-19. The CDR3 coding sequence is TGTGCCAGCAGCCCGTACACACTCCGGGTCACCACTGAAGCTTTCTTT. It encodes CASSPYTLRVTTEAFF.